This TCR beta chain emerged from a study of post-analysis software for immune sequencing data. Turning to the study itself: Progressive-relapsing, secondary progressive and relapsing-remitting multiple sclerosis were among the disease courses included.

Study findings and constraints: Under the F measure, samples that were prepared in one batch clustered strongly together. The five TRBV segments detected at higher frequency in patients than in controls included TRBV5-6, TRBV5-1 and TRBV20-1. When compared against controls, multiple sclerosis patients showed significantly lower normalized Chao1 diversity.

Points on this clonotype: Its antigen is as yet unknown.

cDNA libraries for TCR beta contained unique molecular identifiers. When about 0.85 to 11 million T cells were used, they gave roughly 500,000 cDNA molecules. Via MiXCR, TCRdb re-called the PCR reads, giving one row per CDR3 protein. The data hold roughly 800,000 distinct CDR3 sequences, with about 57% observed a single time. The CDR3 is 16 amino acids. The ends lost 5 bases at V and 11 bases at J; junction bases unmatched: 12. This clonotype originated in a girl aged 10 to 17 with multiple sclerosis. This chain connects TRBV12-3 or TRBV12-4 to TRBJ2-5, with 15 bases that match TRBD2. Sequencing was carried out using blood. CDR3 coding DNA: TGTGCCAGCAGTCCACAGGGACTAGCGGGAGGAGGTGAGCAGTACTTC. This gives the protein CASSPQGLAGGGEQYF.